The 30 T cell receptor beta chains presented below share a single source sample, sequenced in a study of prognosis after radiotherapy for stage I lung cancer. Researchers used two-round multiplex PCR to amplify TCR beta CDR3 starting from genomic DNA. TRBV and TRBJ genes each had their own specific primers in first-round PCR. TCRdb re-derived calls from the multiplex PCR reads in MiXCR, one entry per CDR3 protein. The sample holds about 12,000 distinct CDR3 sequences; less than 70% are singletons and the top ten take 20% to 25%. The sequenced sample was PBMCs, obtained before or after stereotactic body radiation therapy (not recorded which). These receptors were collected from a donor aged 50 or older with non-small cell lung cancer.

About this clonotype itself: Germline is not matched at one junction end, which may reflect a read error. J is TRBJ1-1 and V is TRBV27; 11 positions agree with TRBD1. The CDR3 contains 15 residues. Germline V gene lookup returns CDR1 MNHEY and CDR2 SMNVEV (reference sequence). The CDR3 DNA sequence: TGTGCCAGCAGAGGACAGGGGGCGCGGTACACTGAATCTTTCTTT. Translating gives CASRGQGARYTESFF.

This rearrangement joins TRBV6-1 to TRBJ1-2, with 7 bases aligning to TRBD1. There are 14 residues in the CDR3. V dropped 4 bases and J dropped 7; count of bases not matched to a gene: 9. The germline V gene has CDR1 MNHNS and CDR2 SASEGT. The CDR3 DNA sequence: TGTGCCAGCAGTGCTGAAACAGGGGTGATTGGCTACACCTTC. Residues: CASSAETGVIGYTF.

Points on this clonotype: One junction end does not reproduce the germline sequence, and a read error may be involved. The chain recombines TRBV6-2 or TRBV6-3 with TRBJ2-7, with D tentatively TRBD1 (5 bases). The CDR3 runs to 14 residues. Germline CDR1 MNHEY, CDR2 SVGEGT. For the CDR3, the DNA is TGTTCCAGCAGTCGGGCTGGGGCCAGGAACGAGCATTACTTC. Protein: CSSSRAGARNEHYF.

The chain couples TRBV29-1 to TRBJ2-1; D call uncertain. There are 12 residues in the CDR3. Per germline, CDR1 SQVTM and CDR2 ANQGSEA. Trimming took 3 bases from V and 3 from J, leaving 6 bases between them. This CDR3 is CSVEPSYNEQFF. DNA for the CDR3: TGCAGCGTTGAGCCTAGCTACAATGAGCAGTTCTTC.

This clonotype was recorded at least ten times. This chain joins TRBV5-4 and TRBJ2-7; TRBD2 aligns across 12 bases. The CDR3 is 16 amino acids. Germline CDR1 reads SGHNT; CDR2 reads YYREEE (reference sequence). With V trimmed by 0 bases and J by 6 bases, 7 bases remained unmatched. Here the CDR3 DNA reads TGTGCCAGCAGCTTGGGGGGGGCTAGCGGGAGGGTCGAGCAGTACTTC. This gives the protein CASSLGGASGRVEQYF.

This clonotype ranks as medium-sized. V and J are TRBV19 and TRBJ2-1; 10 bases align to TRBD2. Germline-derived CDR1 and CDR2 are LNHDA and SQIVND (reference sequence). This CDR3 is built from 17 residues. With 1 base clipped from V and 5 bases from J, the junction kept 8 bases outside the gene matches. The CDR3 is CASSIGRAGGGHNEQFF. CDR3 nucleotide sequence: TGTGCCAGTAGTATAGGTAGAGCGGGAGGGGGACACAATGAGCAGTTCTTC.

In this sample, this clonotype is medium-sized (0.01 to 0.1%). The chain joins TRBV5-1 to TRBJ2-1, with TRBD2 matching over 10 bases. V was pared by 4 bases and J by 5 bases, with 6 bases of the junction left unmatched. The CDR3 runs 15 residues. From germline, CDR1 is SGHRS and CDR2 YFSETQ. DNA for the CDR3: TGCGCCAGCAGCGCTGGACTAGCGGACAACAATGAGCAGTTCTTC. Amino acid sequence: CASSAGLADNNEQFF.

A word on this clonotype: This could be a read error, since a much larger clone is one nucleotide away. The chain uses TRBV7-7 and TRBJ2-5, with 15 bases identical to TRBD2. The CDR3 has 16 residues. Germline V CDR1 and CDR2: SSHAT, FNYEAQ (reference sequence). The CDR3 sequence is CSSSRTSGRARETQYF. The CDR3 nucleotides are TGTTCTAGCAGCCGGACTAGCGGGAGGGCCAGGGAGACCCAGTACTTC.

This clonotype appeared once. The CDR3 coding sequence is TGTGCCAGCAGTTACCTGGGACAAGAGACCCAGTACTTC. Translation: CASSYLGQETQYF. The chain recombines TRBV6-2 or TRBV6-3 with TRBJ2-5, with D hard to call. V lost 2 bases, J lost 2 bases, and 6 bases lay in between. Germline values: CDR1 MNHEY, CDR2 SVGEGT. This CDR3 is 13 amino acids long.

This sequence joins TRBV11-2 and TRBJ2-5; 9 bases are shared with TRBD1. Germline CDR1 SGHAT, CDR2 FQNNGV. J gave up 5 bases and V 5 bases, and 9 bases lay outside the gene matches. The CDR3 has 15 amino acids. CDR3 loop: CASSIGQGMVETQYF. In DNA form, the CDR3 reads TGTGCCAGCAGCATTGGACAGGGGATGGTCGAGACCCAGTACTTC.

This clonotype counts as medium-sized. This sequence joins TRBV27 and TRBJ2-1, with TRBD1 matching over 8 bases. CDR1 MNHEY and CDR2 SMNVEV come from the germline V gene (reference sequence). J gave up 5 bases and V 9 bases, and 9 bases lay outside the gene matches. This CDR3 region has 14 residues. The CDR3 nucleotides are TGTGCCAGTCAACAGGGGGGAGTAAACAATGAGCAGTTCTTC. This translates into CASQQGGVNNEQFF.

The table lists this clonotype with many counts. This sequence joins TRBV7-6 and TRBJ2-5, with a weak D call TRBD1 (6 bases). The V gene lost 1 base and the J gene lost 5 bases, with 14 bases spanning the gap. CDR1 and CDR2 from the germline V gene are SGHVS and FNYEAQ. The CDR3 runs 15 residues. In DNA, the CDR3 is TGTGCCAGCAGCTTAGGTGGACAGTTCGGGGAGACCCAGTACTTC. It translates to CASSLGGQFGETQYF.

The chain joins TRBV7-6 to TRBJ2-1; TRBD2 matches 9 bases. The junction had 6 bases not matched to a gene; V was cut back by 5 bases and J by 1 base. This CDR3 is 16 amino acids long. Germline V lookup: CDR1 SGHVS, CDR2 FNYEAQ. As DNA, the CDR3 is TGTGCCAGCAGCCCCCGGACTAGCGTGTCCTACAATGAGCAGTTCTTC. Its protein is CASSPRTSVSYNEQFF.

V usage is TRBV20-1 and J usage is TRBJ2-3; D remains unclear. Germline V gene data show CDR1 as DFQATT and CDR2 as SNEGSKA (reference sequence). V lost 6 bases and J lost 4, with 8 bases in between. The CDR3 is 11 amino acids. CDR3 coding DNA: TGCAGTGCAACGGTCTCAGATACGCAGTATTTT. Translating it yields CSATVSDTQYF.

The rearrangement links TRBV12-3 or TRBV12-4 to TRBJ2-7; 12 nucleotides line up with TRBD1. Losses at the gene ends were 5 bases for V and 6 bases for J; bases not matched to a gene: 11. There are 16 residues in the CDR3. The CDR3 nucleotides read TGTGCCAGCAGTCTCCTGGGACAGGGGGCTTACAGCGAGCAGTACTTC. Its protein product is CASSLLGQGAYSEQYF.

The chain couples TRBV15 to TRBJ1-5; D might be TRBD1 (5 bases). CDR1 is LNHNV and CDR2 is YYDKDF in the germline V gene (reference sequence). This CDR3 has 15 residues. V gave up 5 bases and J gave up 3 bases, with 14 bases separating them. DNA of the CDR3: TGTGCCACCAGCCTTGGCAGGGCGCCCAATCAGCCCCAGCATTTT. It yields the protein CATSLGRAPNQPQHF.

Comment on this clonotype: A clone one base away is much larger, so this may be a read error. This sequence joins TRBV6-4 and TRBJ2-5; 14 positions match TRBD2. This CDR3 is built from 18 residues. Germline V lookup: CDR1 MRHNA, CDR2 SNTAGT. CDR3 DNA sequence: TGTGCCAGCAGTCTGGGGACTAGCGGGAGAGGAGTCCAAGAGGCCCAGTACTTC. Translated, it gives CASSLGTSGRGVQEAQYF.

This clonotype was detected many times. The V and J genes are TRBV9 and TRBJ2-7, with 9 bases lining up with TRBD2. From germline, CDR1 is SGDLS and CDR2 YYNGEE. Losses at the gene ends were 0 bases for V and 0 bases for J; bases not matched to a gene: 10. The CDR3 sequence is 18 residues long. For the CDR3, the DNA is TGTGCCAGCAGCGTAGAGGATAGCGGGAGTCCCCTCTCCTACGAGCAGTACTTC. The encoded protein is CASSVEDSGSPLSYEQYF.

The rearrangement uses TRBV5-1 and TRBJ2-1; tentative D call: TRBD2 (6 bases). The length of the CDR3 is 14 residues. Germline CDR1 and CDR2: SGHRS and YFSETQ. V shed 4 bases and J shed 10 bases, with 18 bases lying between them. The CDR3 here is CASSPSSASGEQFF. The CDR3 bases are TGCGCCAGCAGCCCATCTAGCGCCTCCGGCGAGCAGTTCTTC.

This clonotype was observed at least ten times. The chain links TRBV15 to TRBJ2-1; 8 positions match TRBD2. The germline gives CDR1 LNHNV, CDR2 YYDKDF (reference sequence). The CDR3 totals 17 residues. Unmatched junction bases numbered 10, after V lost 0 bases and J lost 6 bases. The CDR3 bases are TGTGCCACCAGCAGAGAGGGTGTGGCTAGCGGGTCCAATGAGCAGTTCTTC. Protein product: CATSREGVASGSNEQFF.

V usage is TRBV7-9 and J usage is TRBJ2-7, with unresolved D. V lost 5 bases and J 2 bases, leaving 13 bases between the germline ends. Germline CDR1 is SEHNR and CDR2 is FQNEAQ (reference sequence). CDR3 size: 14 residues. CDR3 amino acids: CASSLPGHPYEQYF. The CDR3 DNA sequence: TGTGCCAGCAGCCTCCCGGGCCACCCCTACGAGCAGTACTTC.

Comments on this clonotype: One end of the junction does not line up with germline, which may come from a read error. The gene calls are TRBV7-2 and TRBJ2-2, with a possible D match to TRBD2 (5 bases). Germline-derived CDR1 and CDR2 are SGHTA and FQGNSA. This CDR3 is 13 amino acids long. This CDR3 is CASSLLVIGELFF. The CDR3 nucleotides read TGTGCCAGCAGCTTGTTGGTGATCGGGGAGCTTTTTTTT.

This clonotype rates as medium-sized. The chain joins TRBV7-3 to TRBJ2-3; 8 positions agree with TRBD1. Looked up from germline, CDR1 is SGHTA and CDR2 is FQGTGA. J lost 1 base, V lost 5 bases, and 5 bases had no gene match. The CDR3 loop spans 15 amino acids. The CDR3: CASSTGTGGTDTQYF. The CDR3 DNA is TGTGCCAGCAGCACCGGGACAGGCGGCACAGATACGCAGTATTTT.

The chain recombines TRBV7-2 with TRBJ2-5; D is unresolved. The CDR3 sequence is 13 residues long. Germline V gives CDR1 SGHTA, CDR2 FQGNSA. V was trimmed by 5 bases and J by 4 bases, leaving 11 bases between them. The CDR3 protein is CASSLRAAETQYF. Written as DNA, the CDR3 is TGTGCCAGCAGCCTCCGCGCTGCAGAGACCCAGTACTTC.

The chain uses TRBV11-3 and TRBJ2-2, with a tentative D call TRBD1 (5 bases). The V gene's germline CDR1 is SGHNT and CDR2 YENEEA. The germline V and J ends were trimmed by 6 bases and 0 bases, with 11 bases remaining between them. This CDR3 spans 15 amino acids. CDR3 sequence reads: CASSNRQTNTGELFF. In nucleotides, the CDR3 is TGTGCCAGCAGTAACCGACAGACGAACACCGGGGAGCTGTTTTTT.

Turning to this clonotype: A far larger clone lies a single base away; this is likely a read error. J is TRBJ2-7 and V is TRBV24-1; maybe TRBD1 (5 bases). Trimming cost V 4 bases and J 4 bases, with 16 bases left between them. This CDR3 region has 15 residues. CDR1 is KGHDR, CDR2 SFDVKD, per germline. The CDR3 sequence: CATSESQGNLYEQYF. For the CDR3, the DNA is TGTGCCACCAGTGAATCGCAGGGAAATTTATACGAGCAGTACTTC.

The rearrangement links TRBV15 to TRBJ2-3; tentatively, D is TRBD2 (5 bases). Per germline, CDR1 LNHNV and CDR2 YYDKDF (reference sequence). This CDR3 is built from 14 residues. V lost 4 bases to trimming and J lost 2 bases, with 10 bases between them. CDR3 sequence reads: CATSKVGDTDTQYF. CDR3 nucleotides: TGTGCCACCAGCAAAGTGGGAGACACAGATACGCAGTATTTT.

V is TRBV10-2 and J is TRBJ1-3, with unresolved D. The CDR3 totals 18 residues. Germline V CDR1 and CDR2: WSHSY, SAAADI. V lost 5 bases, J lost 0 bases, and 20 bases lay in between. The CDR3 DNA reads as TGCGCCAGCAGTTGGGCTGCCACGTACTGTGACTCTGGAAACACCATATATTTT. Translated: CASSWAATYCDSGNTIYF.

This chain joins TRBV11-3 and TRBJ1-6; 7 nucleotides agree with TRBD1. This CDR3 comprises 15 residues. Per the germline V gene, CDR1 is SGHNT and CDR2 is YENEEA. The V and J ends lost 4 bases and 1 base, in that order; junction bases with no gene match: 1. In nucleotides, the CDR3 is TGTGCCAGCAGCTCCAGGGGGTCCTATAATTCACCCCTCCACTTT. It encodes CASSSRGSYNSPLHF.

This clonotype is labeled as medium-sized. The rearrangement uses TRBV6-5 and TRBJ1-1; D remains ambiguous. Germline V gene data show CDR1 as MNHEY and CDR2 as SVGAGI. This CDR3 comprises 14 residues. The ends were cut back, 3 bases at V and 0 bases at J, with 8 bases in the middle. CDR3 protein: CASSYSQMNTEAFF. CDR3 bases: TGTGCCAGCAGTTATTCCCAAATGAACACTGAAGCTTTCTTT.